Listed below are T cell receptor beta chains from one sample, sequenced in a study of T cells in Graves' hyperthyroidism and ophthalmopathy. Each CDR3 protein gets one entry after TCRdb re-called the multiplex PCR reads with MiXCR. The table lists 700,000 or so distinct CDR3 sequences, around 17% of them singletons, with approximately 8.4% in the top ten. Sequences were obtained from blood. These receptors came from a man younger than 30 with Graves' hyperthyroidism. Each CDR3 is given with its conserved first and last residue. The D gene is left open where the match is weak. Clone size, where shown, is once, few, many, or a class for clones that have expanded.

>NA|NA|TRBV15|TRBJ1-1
TGTGCCACCAGCAACAGGAACACTGAAGCTTTCTTT
CATSNRNTEAFF
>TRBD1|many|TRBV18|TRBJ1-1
TGTGCCAGCTCACCAGGGACAGGGGGCCACACTGAAGCTTTCTTT
CASSPGTGGHTEAFF
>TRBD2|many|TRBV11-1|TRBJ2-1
TGTGCCAGCAGCCCCGGGGGACTAGCGGGAGTGCTCGATGAGCAGTTCTTC
CASSPGGLAGVLDEQFF
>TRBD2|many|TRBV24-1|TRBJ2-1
TGTGCCACCAGTGACCAACTAGCGGGGATTGACAATGAGCAGTTCTTC
CATSDQLAGIDNEQFF
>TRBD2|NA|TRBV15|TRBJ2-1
TGTGCCACCAGCAGAGATCTAGCGGGGGGTGGCGATGAGCAGTTCTTC
CATSRDLAGGGDEQFF
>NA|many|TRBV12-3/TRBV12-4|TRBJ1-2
TGTGCCAGCACCCTCGAGGGTATTGGCTACACCTTC
CASTLEGIGYTF
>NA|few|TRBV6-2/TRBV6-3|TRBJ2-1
TGTGCCAGCAGCCACCGGGACTCTGGCAGGTGGAATGAGCAGTTCTTC
CASSHRDSGRWNEQFF
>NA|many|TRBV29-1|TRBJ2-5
TGCAGCGTTGTGGCCGGGGTTGGCGAGACCCAGTACTTC
CSVVAGVGETQYF
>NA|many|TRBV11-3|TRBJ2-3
TGTGCCAGCAGTTTAGGGGCGGGGAGCACAGATACGCAGTATTTT
CASSLGAGSTDTQYF
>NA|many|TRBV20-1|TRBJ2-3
TGCAGTGCTAGGGAGCGGTTCCAGGGCGCAGATACGCAGTATTTT
CSARERFQGADTQYF
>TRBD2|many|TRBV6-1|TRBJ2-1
TGTGCCAGCACCGGGGGAGGCGGGAGCCCCGGGGGGCAGTTCTTC
CASTGGGGSPGGQFF
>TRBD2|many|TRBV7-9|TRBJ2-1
TGTGCCAGCAGGTGGACTAGCGGGCCCTACAATGAGCAGTTCTTC
CASRWTSGPYNEQFF
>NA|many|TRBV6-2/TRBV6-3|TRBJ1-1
TGTGCCAGCAGTTACTCAAGGATCCTGAACACTGAAGCTTTCTTT
CASSYSRILNTEAFF
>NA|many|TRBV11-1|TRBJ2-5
TGTGCCAGCAGCTTAGAGGGCTACACCCGAGAGACCCAGTACTTC
CASSLEGYTRETQYF
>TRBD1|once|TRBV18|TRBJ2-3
TGTGCCAGCTCACCCGGGACAGTTTGCACAGATACGCAGTATTTT
CASSPGTVCTDTQYF
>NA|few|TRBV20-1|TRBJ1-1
TGCAGTGCCCTGGGCCAGAACACTGAAGCTTTCTTT
CSALGQNTEAFF
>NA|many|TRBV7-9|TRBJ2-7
TGTGCCAGCAGCGACTCCGACAAAGTGACCCCCTACGAGCAGTACTTC
CASSDSDKVTPYEQYF
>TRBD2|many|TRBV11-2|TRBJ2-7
TGTGCCAGCAGCTTAAGGGCGGGAGCTAGCTACGAGCAGTACTTC
CASSLRAGASYEQYF
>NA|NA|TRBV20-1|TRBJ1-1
TGCAGTGCCTCGGGGGGGCCGAACACTGAAGCTTTCTTT
CSASGGPNTEAFF
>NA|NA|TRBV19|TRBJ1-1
TGTGCCAGTAGTATGTCCCAGGATAAAATGAACACTGAAGCTTTCTTT
CASSMSQDKMNTEAFF
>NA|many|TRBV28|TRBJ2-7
TGTGCCAGCAGTTCAGGAGGGGGAAGCTACGAGCAGTACTTC
CASSSGGGSYEQYF
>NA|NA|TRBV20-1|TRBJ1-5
TGCAGTGCTGCACAGGGCAATCAGCCCCAGCATTTT
CSAAQGNQPQHF
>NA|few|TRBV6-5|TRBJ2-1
TGTGCCAGCAGTTACCCCCGGAGGGGCCCCACTCCGAACAATGAGCAGTTCTTC
CASSYPRRGPTPNNEQFF
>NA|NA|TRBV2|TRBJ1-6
TGTGCCAGCAGTGGTTCCACTAATTCACCCCTCCACTTT
CASSGSTNSPLHF
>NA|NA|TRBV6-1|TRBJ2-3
TGTGCCAGCAGTAAGGTTGCGCTCAGCACAGATACGCAGTATTTT
CASSKVALSTDTQYF
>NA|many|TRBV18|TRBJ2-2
TGTGCCAGCTCACCCTTTGACAGGTCCCTCACCGGGGAGCTGTTTTTT
CASSPFDRSLTGELFF
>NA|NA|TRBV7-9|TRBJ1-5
TGTGCCAGCAGCTCGGTTGATCAGCCCCAGCATTTT
CASSSVDQPQHF
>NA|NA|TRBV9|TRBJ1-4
TGTGCCAGCAGCTTGGGTGGCGGCAATACAGAAAAACTGTTTTTT
CASSLGGGNTEKLFF
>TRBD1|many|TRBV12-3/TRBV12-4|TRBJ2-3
TGTGCCAGCAGCCCGCCCGAGGACAGGGAGAGCACAGATACGCAGTATTTT
CASSPPEDRESTDTQYF
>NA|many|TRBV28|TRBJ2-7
TGTGCCAGCAGTCCCGGACGATACTACGAGCAGTACTTC
CASSPGRYYEQYF
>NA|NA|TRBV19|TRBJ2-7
TGTGCCAGTAGTATTGCGGCGGGGGCGAGCTCCTACGAGCAGTACTTC
CASSIAAGASSYEQYF
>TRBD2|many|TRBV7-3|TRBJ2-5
TGTGCCAGCAGCCGGGGGGGCGAGGGGGGAGAGACCCAGTACTTC
CASSRGGEGGETQYF
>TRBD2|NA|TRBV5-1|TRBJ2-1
TGCGCCAGCAGCTTGGAGGGGACTAGCAATGAGCAGTTCTTC
CASSLEGTSNEQFF
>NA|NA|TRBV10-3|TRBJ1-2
TGTGCCATCAATTGGGGGGAGCATGGCTACACCTTC
CAINWGEHGYTF
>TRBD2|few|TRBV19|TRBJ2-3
TGTGCCAGTACCCAACGCCAACTAGCGGGAGCAGATACGCAGTATTTT
CASTQRQLAGADTQYF
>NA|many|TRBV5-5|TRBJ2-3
TGTGCCAGCAGCTTGGTCCGACGGTCAGAACCAGATACGCAGTATTTT
CASSLVRRSEPDTQYF
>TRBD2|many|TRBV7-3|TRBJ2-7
TGTGCCAGCAGCTTAACGGGAGGGCGGGGAGAGCAGTACTTC
CASSLTGGRGEQYF